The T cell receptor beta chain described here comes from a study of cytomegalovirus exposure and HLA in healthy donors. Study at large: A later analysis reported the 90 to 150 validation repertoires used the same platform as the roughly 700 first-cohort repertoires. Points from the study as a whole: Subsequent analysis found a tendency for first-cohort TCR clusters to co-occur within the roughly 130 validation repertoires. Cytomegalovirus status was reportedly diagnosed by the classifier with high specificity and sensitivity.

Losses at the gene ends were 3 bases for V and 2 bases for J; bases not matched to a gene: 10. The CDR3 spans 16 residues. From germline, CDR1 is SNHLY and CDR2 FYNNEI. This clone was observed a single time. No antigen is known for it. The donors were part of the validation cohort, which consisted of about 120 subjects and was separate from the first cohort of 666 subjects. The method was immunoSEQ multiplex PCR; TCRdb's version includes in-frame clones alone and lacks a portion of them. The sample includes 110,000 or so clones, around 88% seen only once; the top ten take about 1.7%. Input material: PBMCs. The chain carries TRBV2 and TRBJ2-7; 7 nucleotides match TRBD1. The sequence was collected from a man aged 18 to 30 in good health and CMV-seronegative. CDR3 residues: CASSDPSTGFPYEQYF. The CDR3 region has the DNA TGTGCCAGCAGTGACCCCTCGACAGGGTTTCCCTACGAGCAGTACTTC. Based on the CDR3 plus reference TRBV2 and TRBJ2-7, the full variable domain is EPEVTQTPSHQVTQMGQEVILRCVPISNHLYFYWYRQILGQKVEFLVSFYNNEISEKSEIFDDQFSVERPDGSNFTLKIRSTKLEDSAMYFCASSDPSTGFPYEQYFGPGTRLTVT.